This T cell receptor (beta chain) came from a study of blood T cell repertoires in COVID-19 (dated by TCRdb to the early 2020s). About the study as a whole: The collaborator samples originated in the United States, Italy and Spain and spanned the acute and convalescent phases of COVID-19. The material from the prospective study consisted of cDNA or gDNA derived from T cells, B-cell-depleted T cells, or PBMCs. Subjects who had been exposed to COVID-19, were actively infected with it, or had recovered from it provided the deeply sampled blood TCRbeta repertoires that made up the dataset. The repertoires were released in a freely available public database intended as a resource for research on the immune response to SARS-CoV-2. Samples came from the ongoing ImmuneRACE study (first 160 participants) plus 1,254 subjects from 6 global collaborators. Nearly every sample came with metadata listing a de-identified subject ID, COVID-19 status, age in years and sex. Where available, HLA class I and class II types were obtained from metadata supplied by the sample provider rather than from assay-based typing. Points the paper makes about the study in general: Clinical and demographic metadata were provided uncurated, with the amount varying by source and participant.

Samples from volunteer blood donors who had recovered from COVID-19 were contributed by a second Seattle source. The collaborating institutions used their own protocols to collect whole blood in K2EDTA tubes. For TCRbeta analysis, collaborators shipped samples as frozen whole blood, isolated PBMCs, or DNA extracted from either of those sample types. CDR1 MNHNY and CDR2 SVGAGI were looked up in the germline V gene (reference sequence). Relative to germline, V is missing 8 bases and J is missing 2 bases, with 2 bases of the junction outside any gene match. Spanning cysteine to phenylalanine, the CDR3 consists of 13 amino acids. Solely the CDR3 DNA is kept, with 39 bases framed from the first base. TCRbeta CDR3 regions were amplified from genomic DNA by means of the immunoSEQ Assay, a bias-controlled multiplex PCR. Under the source paper's analysis protocol: Nucleated cell counts per sample were estimated from amplification of reference gene primers within the assay. To quantify the absolute abundance of each unique TCRbeta CDR3 rearrangement, sequence reads were collapsed and filtered. For each sample, productive Simpson clonality was calculated as the square root of Simpson's diversity index across productive rearrangements. The clones in this table, taken by TCRdb from immuneACCESS, are in-frame only. Not every clone is retained; where verified, under half of the shortfall comes from an unresolved V gene, and the cause of the rest is unknown. The DNA gave D and trimming, while V, J and clone size come from that table. The sample table holds about 220,000 clones, of which just over 85% were seen once. The ten largest clones capture about 2.2% of the sample.

Note on this clone: There is no known antigen for this receptor. No base qualities exist here, and no much larger clone lies one base off it.

This TCR was recovered from a man aged 30 to 45 who had recovered from COVID-19. The rearrangement joined TRBV6-6 to TRBJ2-3, and 9 bases in between align with TRBD2. Sequencing used peripheral blood. CDR3 loop: CASLAGITDTQYF. The sequence in DNA is TGTGCCAGCCTAGCGGGGATCACAGATACGCAGTATTTT.